Each of the 20 T cell receptor beta chains below was sequenced from the same sample in a study of metastatic and nonmetastatic thyroid tumors. TCRdb called clones again from the PCR reads with MiXCR. Among 50,000 or so clones listed, less than 25% were seen once. No patient had received any treatment before thyroid surgery. What was sequenced was blood. Receptor source: a male donor with papillary thyroid cancer or a benign thyroid nodule (not recorded which). Some clones in this sample may be carry-over from other donors' samples.

This clone showed up many times. The chain couples TRBV5-1 to TRBJ2-1; 10 bases match TRBD2. This CDR3 has 17 amino acids. Germline-derived CDR1 and CDR2 are SGHRS and YFSETQ. After removal of 0 bases from V and 1 base from J, the junction contained 4 bases not matched to a gene. As DNA, the CDR3 is TGCGCCAGCAGCTTGGAGACTAGCGGGCCGTCCTACAATGAGCAGTTCTTC. It yields the protein CASSLETSGPSYNEQFF.

The chain employs TRBV4-1 and TRBJ2-5, with D perhaps matching TRBD2 (5 bases). Germline V gene data show CDR1 as MGHRA and CDR2 as YSYEKL. V was trimmed by 0 bases and J by 5 bases, leaving 13 bases between them. This CDR3 spans 15 amino acids. The CDR3: CASSQDRGFRETQYF. For the CDR3, the DNA is TGCGCCAGCAGCCAAGATCGCGGGTTTAGGGAGACCCAGTACTTC.

This clone was counted ten times or more. The CDR3 reads CSASRGQQGYEQYF. CDR3 sequence (DNA): TGCAGTGCTAGCAGGGGGCAGCAAGGCTACGAGCAGTACTTC. The chain combines TRBV20-1 with TRBJ2-7, with 8 positions matching TRBD1. The CDR3 sequence is 14 residues long. Per the germline V gene, CDR1 is DFQATT and CDR2 is SNEGSKA (reference sequence). The ends lost 3 bases at V and 3 bases at J; junction bases unmatched: 7.

This clone was found many times. The rearrangement joins TRBV12-3 or TRBV12-4 to TRBJ2-1; D is unclear. V lost 4 bases and J lost 7, with 11 bases in between. CDR3 length equals 13 residues. The chain's CDR3 is CASSSRVLNEQFF. The CDR3 DNA sequence: TGTGCCAGCAGTTCACGGGTATTGAATGAGCAGTTCTTC.

Concerning this clone itself: The junction differs from germline at one of its ends, possibly a read error. The rearrangement links TRBV7-3 to TRBJ2-5; either TRBD1 or TRBD2 may fit D (5 bases each). This CDR3 is built from 15 residues. Germline loops: CDR1 SGHTA, CDR2 FQGTGA. This chain's CDR3 is CASSLTSGPQETQYF. For the CDR3, the DNA is TGTGCCAGCAGTTTAACCTCGGGACCTCAAGAGACCCAGTACTTC.

The chain carries TRBV30 and TRBJ1-5; maybe TRBD1 (5 bases). CDR3 length equals 17 residues. Trimming took 0 bases from V and 3 from J, leaving 18 bases between them. Germline CDR1 reads GTSNPN; CDR2 reads SVGIG (reference sequence). Here the CDR3 DNA reads TGTGCCTGGAGTGTATTCAGTCCGGGGGAGGCCAATCAGCCCCAGCATTTT. Translating it yields CAWSVFSPGEANQPQHF.

Many counts were recorded for this clone. J is TRBJ1-1 and V is TRBV20-1; 8 bases fit TRBD1. The CDR3 has 15 amino acids. Germline V gives CDR1 DFQATT, CDR2 SNEGSKA (reference sequence). V lost 5 bases to trimming and J lost 0 bases; unmatched junction nucleotides: 8. CDR3 sequence: CSAWTGFEMNTEAFF. CDR3 DNA: TGCAGTGCTTGGACAGGGTTCGAAATGAACACTGAAGCTTTCTTT.

The rearrangement links TRBV20-1 to TRBJ2-7; D perhaps matches TRBD2 (5 bases). Trimming removed 6 bases from V and 3 bases from J, with 15 bases in between. The CDR3 covers 13 residues. Germline lookup yields CDR1 DFQATT and CDR2 SNEGSKA (reference sequence). Here the CDR3 reads CSAESGRNYEQYF. The DNA of the CDR3 is TGCAGTGCAGAGAGCGGCCGAAACTACGAGCAGTACTTC.

This clone was detected ten times or more. The J gene is TRBJ1-1, the V gene TRBV6-6; perhaps TRBD1 as D (5 bases). Germline-derived CDR1 and CDR2 are MNHNY and SVGAGI (reference sequence). CDR3 length: 15 amino acids. Deletions cut 0 bases from V and 5 bases from J, with 13 bases between. CDR3 protein: CASSYSTSRETEAFF. The CDR3 region has the DNA TGTGCCAGCAGTTACTCGACAAGCAGGGAAACTGAAGCTTTCTTT.

This clone was counted many times. The CDR3 region is CASSEGGAGYGYTF. The DNA of the CDR3 is TGTGCCAGCAGCGAAGGGGGCGCAGGGTATGGCTACACCTTC. The chain recombines TRBV25-1 with TRBJ1-2; 7 bases match TRBD1. The CDR3 has 14 residues. J lost 5 bases, V lost 6 bases, and 9 bases had no gene match. CDR1 and CDR2 (germline): MGHDK, SYGVNS.

This clone was counted at least ten times. The genes are TRBV5-1 and TRBJ2-7; 14 bases agree with TRBD2. From germline, CDR1 is SGHRS and CDR2 YFSETQ. After removal of 5 bases from V and 1 base from J, the junction contained 5 bases not matched to a gene. CDR3 length: 16 amino acids. The CDR3: CASSRGLAGDSYEQYF. CDR3 DNA sequence: TGCGCCAGCAGTCGGGGACTAGCGGGAGATTCCTACGAGCAGTACTTC.

This clone was recorded many times. The chain joins TRBV9 to TRBJ1-5; 7 nucleotides align to TRBD1. With 4 bases clipped from V and 1 base from J, the junction kept 5 bases outside the gene matches. This CDR3 contains 15 residues. CDR1 SGDLS and CDR2 YYNGEE come from the germline V gene. The CDR3 sequence: CASSPQGGSNQPQHF. For the CDR3, the DNA is TGTGCCAGCAGCCCCCAGGGGGGGAGCAATCAGCCCCAGCATTTT.

This clone showed up just once. The chain combines TRBV2 with TRBJ1-5, with 9 positions matching TRBD1. J gave up 6 bases and V 6 bases, and 12 bases lay outside the gene matches. The V gene's germline CDR1 is SNHLY and CDR2 FYNNEI. The CDR3 is 16 residues long. Here the CDR3 DNA reads TGTGCCAGCAGCCTCACCCGGGACAGGGCGGGTCAGCCCCAGCATTTT. This gives the protein CASSLTRDRAGQPQHF. The full variable domain, completed using reference TRBV2 and TRBJ1-5, is EPEVTQTPSHQVTQMGQEVILRCVPISNHLYFYWYRQILGQKVEFLVSFYNNEISEKSEIFDDQFSVERPDGSNFTLKIRSTKLEDSAMYFCASSLTRDRAGQPQHFGDGTRLSIL.

Of note for this clone: At one boundary the junction diverges from the germline segment, which might be a read error. The chain employs TRBV7-9 and TRBJ1-6; D unresolved. The CDR3 runs to 13 residues. Germline V lookup: CDR1 SEHNR, CDR2 FQNEAQ (reference sequence). The CDR3 nucleotides are TGTGCCAGCATCTTAGCAGGTAATTCACCCCTCCACTTT. Its protein is CASILAGNSPLHF.

A few counts support this clone. This chain uses TRBV15 with TRBJ2-7; 10 positions match TRBD1. The V and J ends lost 4 bases and 1 base, in that order; junction bases with no gene match: 1. This CDR3 contains 14 residues. Germline lookup yields CDR1 LNHNV and CDR2 YYDKDF (reference sequence). CDR3: CATSMDRGSYEQYF. CDR3 coding DNA: TGTGCCACCAGCATGGACAGGGGGTCCTACGAGCAGTACTTC.

The chain joins TRBV7-9 to TRBJ2-7, with D possibly matching TRBD1 (6 bases). The V end was cut by 5 bases, the J end by 2 bases, with 16 bases between. CDR3 length equals 15 residues. Germline-derived CDR1 and CDR2 are SEHNR and FQNEAQ (reference sequence). The CDR3 DNA sequence: TGTGCCAGCAGCATTGGACAGTCTGCGGCCTACGAGCAGTACTTC. It specifies CASSIGQSAAYEQYF.

The sample holds a few counts of this clone. The chain has TRBV6-6 and TRBJ1-2; D is uncertain. This CDR3 is 16 amino acids long. The germline V gene has CDR1 MNHNY and CDR2 SVGAGI (reference sequence). The V and J ends lost 0 bases and 6 bases respectively, with 17 bases between them. The CDR3 is CASSYSRDLPPNGYTF. The DNA of the CDR3 is TGTGCCAGCAGTTACTCGAGGGATCTTCCCCCCAATGGCTACACCTTC.

The rearrangement links TRBV20-1 to TRBJ2-7, with a tentative D call TRBD2 (5 bases). The CDR3 runs to 14 residues. With 0 bases removed from V and 1 base from J, the gap between germline ends came to 10 bases. CDR1 and CDR2 from the germline V gene are DFQATT and SNEGSKA (reference sequence). The CDR3 region is CSAREGVWSYEQYF. The DNA for the CDR3 is TGCAGTGCTAGAGAGGGAGTTTGGTCCTACGAGCAGTACTTC.

This clone has at least ten counts. The chain couples TRBV27 to TRBJ2-7; 7 nucleotides line up with TRBD1. In germline, CDR1 is MNHEY, CDR2 SMNVEV (reference sequence). This CDR3 region has 14 residues. V shed 2 bases and J 7 bases; nucleotides not matched to a gene: 8. CDR3 coding DNA: TGTGCCAGCAGTTTAACAGGGGCAGGTCGGGAGCAGTACTTC. Translated: CASSLTGAGREQYF.

This chain joins TRBV4-1 and TRBJ2-1; 7 bases agree with TRBD1. V lost 0 bases to trimming and J lost 9 bases; unmatched junction nucleotides: 11. The germline V gene has CDR1 MGHRA and CDR2 YSYEKL. CDR3 length: 16 residues. CDR3 nucleotides: TGCGCCAGCAGCCAAGATGGGGCAGGGGCAGGGGGTGAGCAGTTCTTC. Protein sequence: CASSQDGAGAGGEQFF.